Detailed here is one T cell receptor beta chain. What it binds is unknown. Here immunoSEQ multiplex PCR was the method, and the copy in TCRdb shows in-frame clones only, minus some. The data hold approximately 94,000 clones, with over 95% observed a single time. Trimming cost V 3 bases and J 0 bases, with 12 bases left between them. The CDR3 is 15 residues long. Germline CDR1 is LNHNV and CDR2 is YYDKDF (reference sequence). This entry belongs to a study of siplizumab effects on memory and regulatory T cells. Overall study results and limits: Mappable alloreactive CD4+ clones averaged around 69% Treg-derived with siplizumab versus around 27% in controls. Many proliferating CD4+ or CD8+ clones remained unclassified. Roughly 80-95% of them could not be assigned either a naive or a memory phenotype. The suppressive capacity of proliferating Tregs from siplizumab cultures remained unconfirmed. In the presence of siplizumab, alloreactive sequences traceable to unstimulated CD4+ memory cells were significantly reduced.

The sample consisted of naive CD4+ T cells sorted from blood. The chain couples TRBV15 to TRBJ2-7, with D maybe TRBD1 (6 bases). The sequence derives from a human donor in good health. CDR3 nucleotide sequence: TGTGCCACCAGCAGCCGACAGGTTTCCTCCTACGAGCAGTACTTC. Amino acids: CATSSRQVSSYEQYF.